The rows below give T cell receptor beta chains drawn from one sample of a study of human thymus T cells. TCRdb's copy holds only in-frame clones and misses some; the assay was immunoSEQ multiplex PCR. The sample holds 57,000 or so clones; 90% to 95% are singletons and the top ten take approximately 5.9%. Sequencing was done on a sample of blood. The receptors were sampled from a boy under two years old with a congenital heart defect but otherwise immunologically healthy. Both conserved end residues are part of each CDR3. D genes are given only for firm matches.

TRBJ2-3 TRBD2 TRBV11-3 TGTGCCAGCAGCCAGGGACTAGCGGGGGCCACAGATACGCAGTATTTT CASSQGLAGATDTQYF
TRBJ2-1 . TRBV29-1 TGCAGCGTTGTCGGGGGTCAATTGGGAGTCAATGAGCAGTTCTTC CSVVGGQLGVNEQFF
TRBJ2-5 . TRBV7-2 TGTGCCAGCAGCTTAGTAGAGACCCAGTACTTC CASSLVETQYF
TRBJ2-1 TRBD1 TRBV7-9 TGTGCCAGCAGCTCTAACGTGGGACAGGGGGCCATTGAGCAGTTCTTC CASSSNVGQGAIEQFF
TRBJ1-2 TRBD1 TRBV6-5 TGTGCCAGCAGTTACAGGACAGGGTATGGCTACACCTTC CASSYRTGYGYTF
TRBJ2-5 TRBD2 TRBV13 TGTGCCAGCAGCTTATCCGGCGGGGGGGCCCGAGAGACCCAGTACTTC CASSLSGGGARETQYF
TRBJ2-7 TRBD1 TRBV10-2 TGCGCCAGCAGAGGACAGGGGGTCTACGAGCAGTACTTC CASRGQGVYEQYF
TRBJ1-1 . TRBV6-1 TGTGCCAGCAAGTTAGGATTCGTGAACACTGAAGCTTTCTTT CASKLGFVNTEAFF
TRBJ1-1 . TRBV7-2 TGTGCCAGCAGCTTAGTGGGCCGGATGAACACTGAAGCTTTCTTT CASSLVGRMNTEAFF
TRBJ2-5 . TRBV5-4 TGTGCCAGCAGCTTGCGATTCGTCGGTGTGGAGACCCAGTACTTC CASSLRFVGVETQYF
TRBJ1-2 TRBD1 TRBV4-3 TGCGCCAGCAGCCAACTTGGTAGGACAGGGAACGGTAACTATGGCTACACCTTC CASSQLGRTGNGNYGYTF
TRBJ1-6 TRBD1 TRBV7-9 TGTGCCAGCAGCTTAAATACAGGGGCCCCTTCACCCCTCCACTTT CASSLNTGAPSPLHF